This is a list of T cell receptor beta chains from one sample in a study of glioma-infiltrating T cells. TCRdb reprocessed the multiplex PCR reads via MiXCR and lists one record per CDR3 protein. Of under 150,000 distinct CDR3 sequences listed, about two fifths are singletons. The source material was glioma tissue, nonneoplastic brain tissue, or PBMCs (not recorded which). The receptors stem from a human donor with low-grade glioma or glioblastoma, undergoing nonglioma brain surgery, or in good health (not recorded which). The CDR3 runs from the conserved cysteine through the conserved F or W. D genes are given only for firm matches. Clone size is stated in some rows and not others, as once, few, many or a class when expanded.

j_call clone_size d_call v_call cdr3_nt cdr3_aa
TRBJ1-4 medium-sized - TRBV7-9 TGTGCCAGCAGCTTAGCTGGACAGAATGAAAAACTGTTTTTT CASSLAGQNEKLFF
TRBJ2-5 - TRBD2 TRBV18 TGTGCCAGCTCCTCGGGGGTCCTCCGGGAGGCCCAGTACTTC CASSSGVLREAQYF
TRBJ2-5 few - TRBV20-1 TGCAGTGCCAGACCGGGACTGACGCAAGAGACCCAGTACTTC CSARPGLTQETQYF
TRBJ1-2 few - TRBV7-2 TGTGCCAGCAGCTTAATTGGCGGAACGGGGAACTATGGCTACACCTTC CASSLIGGTGNYGYTF
TRBJ2-1 - TRBD1 TRBV6-2/TRBV6-3 TGTGCCAGCAGTGCCCGACAGGGGGCAACCCCCAATGAGCAGTTCTTC CASSARQGATPNEQFF
TRBJ2-3 - - TRBV6-1 TGTGCCAGCAGCGATGACGGCACAGATACGCAGTATTTT CASSDDGTDTQYF
TRBJ2-2 - TRBD1 TRBV28 TGTGACAGCAGGAGACAGGGGATGGCCGGGGAGCTGTTTTTT CDSRRQGMAGELFF
TRBJ2-1 - TRBD2 TRBV7-2 TGTGCCAGCAGCTCGACTAGCGGTTCCTACAATGAGCAGTTCTTC CASSSTSGSYNEQFF
TRBJ2-1 - - TRBV7-6 TGTGCCAGCAGCTCCTCCTCGGGGTACTACGAGCAGTTCTTC CASSSSSGYYEQFF
TRBJ1-1 once - TRBV3-1 TGTGCCAGCAGCCAAGTGTCAGTAAGGGCTGAAGCTTTCTTT CASSQVSVRAEAFF
TRBJ2-7 - - TRBV7-6 TGTGCCAGCAGCCCCGGCAGGGACTACGAGCAGTACTTC CASSPGRDYEQYF
TRBJ2-1 few - TRBV6-6 TGTGCCAGCAGTTACTCCCAGTGGGGTGAGCAGTTCTTC CASSYSQWGEQFF
TRBJ2-2 - TRBD2 TRBV6-1 TGTGCCAGCGAGCGGGGGGATGACACCGGGGAGCTGTTTTTT CASERGDDTGELFF
TRBJ2-3 - - TRBV29-1 TGCAGCGTTTCGGGCCACAAACCAGATACGCAGTATTTT CSVSGHKPDTQYF
TRBJ1-1 few - TRBV27 TGTGCCAGCAGCCGACAGTGGAACACTGAAGCTTTCTTT CASSRQWNTEAFF
TRBJ1-5 few - TRBV7-2 TGTGCCAGCAGCTTCCTACAGGATAGCAATCAGCCCCAGCATTTT CASSFLQDSNQPQHF
TRBJ2-7 - TRBD1 TRBV7-2 TGTGCCAGCAGCTTAGACAGGGGGGTCTACGAGCAGTACTTC CASSLDRGVYEQYF
TRBJ1-5 - - TRBV3-1 TGTGCCAGCAGCCCCGGAGTAGGGAGGGATAATCAGCCCCAGCATTTT CASSPGVGRDNQPQHF
TRBJ2-3 - - TRBV6-1 TGTGCCAGCAGTCAGCCCGGGGATAGAGATACGCAGTATTTT CASSQPGDRDTQYF
TRBJ2-3 - TRBD1 TRBV2 TGTGCCAGCCGCCGGACAGGTATCGGGACAGATACGCAGTATTTT CASRRTGIGTDTQYF
TRBJ2-7 few TRBD1 TRBV27 TGTGCCAGCAGTCTAAGGACAGGGGGCGCGTTCTACGAGCAGTACTTC CASSLRTGGAFYEQYF
TRBJ2-3 once TRBD2 TRBV20-1 TGCAGTGCTAGATCGGGGGGGGAGGTAACTGATACGCAGTATTTT CSARSGGEVTDTQYF
TRBJ2-3 few TRBD1 TRBV20-1 TGCAGTGCTACCACAGGGGGCCTCGCAGATACGCAGTATTTT CSATTGGLADTQYF
TRBJ2-5 few TRBD1 TRBV28 TGTGCCAGCAGGTGGGACAGCCAAGAGACCCAGTACTTC CASRWDSQETQYF
TRBJ1-2 few TRBD1 TRBV4-1 TGCGCCAGCAGCCAAGATCCCCGACAGGGGTTCGGCTACACCTTC CASSQDPRQGFGYTF
TRBJ2-5 - TRBD2 TRBV6-1 TGTGCCAGCAGGCCCCTTGGTGGGAGGGCCCAAGAGACCCAGTACTTC CASRPLGGRAQETQYF
TRBJ2-7 - - TRBV6-2/TRBV6-3 TGTGCCAGCAGGACCGACGGGGTGAGGGCCTACGAGCAGTACTTC CASRTDGVRAYEQYF
TRBJ2-1 - TRBD1 TRBV7-2 TGTGCCAGCAGCCCAAGACCGGGACAGGTTGAAAGCTCCTACAATGAGCAGTTCTTC CASSPRPGQVESSYNEQFF
TRBJ2-7 - TRBD1 TRBV27 TGTGCCAGCAGTTTATTCGGGACAGAGAGCTCCTACGAGCAGTACTTC CASSLFGTESSYEQYF
TRBJ2-1 - TRBD2 TRBV4-2 TGTGCCAGCAGCCAAGGATCAACTAGCGCCAATGAGCAGTTCTTC CASSQGSTSANEQFF
TRBJ1-1 - TRBD1 TRBV20-1 TGCAGTGCTCAAGGGGCAGGGGGCTTGAACACTGAAGCTTTCTTT CSAQGAGGLNTEAFF
TRBJ2-2 - TRBD1 TRBV24-1 TGTGCCGTCGGACAGGTCACGAACACCGGGGAGCTGTTTTTT CAVGQVTNTGELFF
TRBJ2-2 - TRBD2 TRBV5-1 TGCGCCAGCAGCTTGGGACTAGCGGGAGTTCGGGGGAACACCGGGGAGCTGTTTTTT CASSLGLAGVRGNTGELFF
TRBJ2-4 - TRBD2 TRBV6-1 TGTGCCAGCAGCCGATGGACTAGCGGGGGGGCCGGAGCCAAAAACATTCAGTACTTC CASSRWTSGGAGAKNIQYF
TRBJ2-1 - - TRBV15 TGTGCCACCAGCAGAGTCCGGACAGAATACAATGAGCAGTTCTTC CATSRVRTEYNEQFF